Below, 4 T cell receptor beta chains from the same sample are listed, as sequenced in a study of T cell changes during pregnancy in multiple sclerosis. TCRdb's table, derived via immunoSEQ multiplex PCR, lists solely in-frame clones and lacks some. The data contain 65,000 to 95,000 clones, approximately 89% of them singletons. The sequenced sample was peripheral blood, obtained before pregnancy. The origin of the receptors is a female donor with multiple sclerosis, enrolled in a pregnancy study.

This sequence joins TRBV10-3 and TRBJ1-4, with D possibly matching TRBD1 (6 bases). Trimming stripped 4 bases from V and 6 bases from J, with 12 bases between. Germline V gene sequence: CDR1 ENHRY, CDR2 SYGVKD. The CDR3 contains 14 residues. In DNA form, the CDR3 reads TGTGCCATCAGTGCAAAACAGGGTGATGAAAAACTGTTTTTT. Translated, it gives CAISAKQGDEKLFF.

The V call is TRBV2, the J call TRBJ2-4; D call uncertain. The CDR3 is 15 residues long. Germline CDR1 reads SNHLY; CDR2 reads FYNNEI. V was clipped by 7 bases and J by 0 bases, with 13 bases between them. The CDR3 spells CASTKTLLAKNIQYF. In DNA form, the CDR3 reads TGTGCCAGCACCAAGACACTTCTAGCCAAAAACATTCAGTACTTC.

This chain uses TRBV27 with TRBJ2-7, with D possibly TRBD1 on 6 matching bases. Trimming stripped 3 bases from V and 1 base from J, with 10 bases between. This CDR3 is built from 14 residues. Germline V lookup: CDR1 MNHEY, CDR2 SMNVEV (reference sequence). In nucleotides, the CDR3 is TGTGCCAGCAGTTTTGGGGACACTTCCTACGAGCAGTACTTC. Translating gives CASSFGDTSYEQYF.

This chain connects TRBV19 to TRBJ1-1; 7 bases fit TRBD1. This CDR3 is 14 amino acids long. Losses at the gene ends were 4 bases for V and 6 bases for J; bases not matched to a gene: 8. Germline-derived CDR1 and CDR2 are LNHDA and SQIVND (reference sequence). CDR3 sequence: CASSTPGQFPEAFF. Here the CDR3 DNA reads TGTGCCAGTAGTACACCGGGACAGTTCCCTGAAGCTTTCTTT.